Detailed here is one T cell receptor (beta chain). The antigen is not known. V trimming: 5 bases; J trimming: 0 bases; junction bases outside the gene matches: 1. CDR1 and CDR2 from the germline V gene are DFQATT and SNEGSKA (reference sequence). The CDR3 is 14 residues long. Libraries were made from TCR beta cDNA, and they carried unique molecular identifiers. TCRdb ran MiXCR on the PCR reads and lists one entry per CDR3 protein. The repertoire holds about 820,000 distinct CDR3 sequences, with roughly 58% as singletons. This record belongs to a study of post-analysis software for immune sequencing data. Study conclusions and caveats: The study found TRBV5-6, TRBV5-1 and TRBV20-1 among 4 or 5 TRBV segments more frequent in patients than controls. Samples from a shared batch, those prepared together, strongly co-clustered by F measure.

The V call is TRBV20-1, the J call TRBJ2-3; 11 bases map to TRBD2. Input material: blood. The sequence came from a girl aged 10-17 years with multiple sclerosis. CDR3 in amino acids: CSAWTSGSTDTQYF. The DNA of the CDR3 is TGCAGTGCTTGGACTAGCGGGAGCACAGATACGCAGTATTTT.